The rows below give T cell receptor beta chains drawn from one sample of a study of T cells in Graves' hyperthyroidism and ophthalmopathy. TCRdb processed the multiplex PCR reads anew with MiXCR; each CDR3 protein has one entry. The sample contains around 560,000 distinct CDR3 sequences, 16% of which appear only once. Sample: blood. The receptors shown here come from a woman aged 18-29 years with Graves' hyperthyroidism. The CDR3 runs from the conserved cysteine through the conserved F or W. A D gene is named only where the DNA matches it firmly. The size field is filled for only some rows; it gives once, few, many or a size class.

D gene: NA
clone size: many
J gene: TRBJ2-7
V gene: TRBV7-2
CDR3 DNA: TGTGCCAGCAGGTTGGGGCTATACACCTACGAGCAGTACTTC
CDR3 protein: CASRLGLYTYEQYF

D gene: TRBD1
clone size: once
J gene: TRBJ1-5
V gene: TRBV19
CDR3 DNA: TGTGCCAGTAGGGACAGGGAGAATCAGCCCCAGCATTTT
CDR3 protein: CASRDRENQPQHF

D gene: TRBD2
clone size: many
J gene: TRBJ2-7
V gene: TRBV20-1
CDR3 DNA: TGCAGTGCTGGGACTAGCGGGAGGACCTACGAGCAGTACTTC
CDR3 protein: CSAGTSGRTYEQYF

D gene: NA
clone size: NA
J gene: TRBJ1-4
V gene: TRBV12-3/TRBV12-4
CDR3 DNA: TGTGCCAGCAGCCCATACTATGAAAAACTGTTTTTT
CDR3 protein: CASSPYYEKLFF

D gene: NA
clone size: many
J gene: TRBJ1-1
V gene: TRBV6-2/TRBV6-3
CDR3 DNA: TGTGCCAGCAGGAGCTGGGGAGGTTTCATGAACACTGAAGCTTTCTTT
CDR3 protein: CASRSWGGFMNTEAFF

D gene: NA
clone size: few
J gene: TRBJ1-3
V gene: TRBV18
CDR3 DNA: TGTGCCAGCTTCCTATCCGGTGGAAACACCATATATTTT
CDR3 protein: CASFLSGGNTIYF

D gene: TRBD1
clone size: NA
J gene: TRBJ1-2
V gene: TRBV11-2
CDR3 DNA: TGTTCCAGCAGCTCCGGGACAGTCTATGGCTACACCTTC
CDR3 protein: CSSSSGTVYGYTF

D gene: TRBD2
clone size: many
J gene: TRBJ2-5
V gene: TRBV5-1
CDR3 DNA: TGCGCCAGCAGCTTGACAGCGGGACAAGAGACCCAGTACTTC
CDR3 protein: CASSLTAGQETQYF

D gene: NA
clone size: few
J gene: TRBJ1-1
V gene: TRBV29-1
CDR3 DNA: TGCAGCGTAATGATTAACAAAGTGAACACTGAAGCTTTCTTT
CDR3 protein: CSVMINKVNTEAFF

D gene: NA
clone size: many
J gene: TRBJ1-5
V gene: TRBV18
CDR3 DNA: TGTGCCAGCTCGCTGGGGATGGATCAGCCCCAGCATTTT
CDR3 protein: CASSLGMDQPQHF

D gene: NA
clone size: NA
J gene: TRBJ1-1
V gene: TRBV19
CDR3 DNA: TGTGCCAGTAGCCCGACGAAGTACACTGAAGCTTTCTTT
CDR3 protein: CASSPTKYTEAFF

D gene: TRBD1
clone size: few
J gene: TRBJ2-7
V gene: TRBV14
CDR3 DNA: TGTGCCAGCAGCCGAGCAGGACAGGGGAAGGGCGAGCAGTACTTC
CDR3 protein: CASSRAGQGKGEQYF

D gene: TRBD2
clone size: few
J gene: TRBJ2-7
V gene: TRBV6-2/TRBV6-3
CDR3 DNA: TGTGCCAGCAGTTTATCTGGACTAGACTCCTACGAGCAGTACTTC
CDR3 protein: CASSLSGLDSYEQYF

D gene: TRBD1
clone size: NA
J gene: TRBJ1-6
V gene: TRBV19
CDR3 DNA: TGTGCCAGCAAGACAGGGGTCTATAATTCACCCCTCCACTTT
CDR3 protein: CASKTGVYNSPLHF

D gene: NA
clone size: NA
J gene: TRBJ2-6
V gene: TRBV5-1
CDR3 DNA: TGCGCCAGCAGCCCAGACAGGACCACAAACTCTGGGGCCAACGTCCTGACTTTC
CDR3 protein: CASSPDRTTNSGANVLTF

D gene: TRBD2
clone size: many
J gene: TRBJ2-5
V gene: TRBV7-3
CDR3 DNA: TGTGCCAGCAGCCAGGGACTAGCGGGGGTAGAGACCCAGTACTTC
CDR3 protein: CASSQGLAGVETQYF

D gene: TRBD1
clone size: many
J gene: TRBJ2-5
V gene: TRBV4-1
CDR3 DNA: TGCGCCAGCAGACCGACAGGGGGCAAGTTTTTGGAGACCCAGTACTTC
CDR3 protein: CASRPTGGKFLETQYF

D gene: TRBD1
clone size: many
J gene: TRBJ2-7
V gene: TRBV12-3/TRBV12-4
CDR3 DNA: TGTGCCAGCACCCCCGGGACAGGGGGCGAGCAGTACTTC
CDR3 protein: CASTPGTGGEQYF

D gene: NA
clone size: many
J gene: TRBJ1-2
V gene: TRBV28
CDR3 DNA: TGTGCCAGCAGCCTCCGGGGAAACTATGGCTACACCTTC
CDR3 protein: CASSLRGNYGYTF

D gene: TRBD1
clone size: NA
J gene: TRBJ2-2
V gene: TRBV9
CDR3 DNA: TGTGCCAGCAGTGGGACAGGGTCACGCACCGGGGAGCTGTTTTTT
CDR3 protein: CASSGTGSRTGELFF

D gene: NA
clone size: many
J gene: TRBJ1-2
V gene: TRBV12-3/TRBV12-4
CDR3 DNA: TGTGCCAGCAGTTTCGGTAGGGCCAGCTATGGCTACACCTTC
CDR3 protein: CASSFGRASYGYTF

D gene: NA
clone size: many
J gene: TRBJ2-7
V gene: TRBV15
CDR3 DNA: TGTGCCACCAGCAGAGACAGGGTGAGCTACGAGCAGTACTTC
CDR3 protein: CATSRDRVSYEQYF

D gene: NA
clone size: NA
J gene: TRBJ2-2
V gene: TRBV6-6
CDR3 DNA: TGTGCCAGCAGTTACCGTCCCGGGGAGCTGTTTTTT
CDR3 protein: CASSYRPGELFF

D gene: NA
clone size: few
J gene: TRBJ2-7
V gene: TRBV18
CDR3 DNA: TGTGCCAGCTCACCACCCAACCTCCCCTACGAGCAGTACTTC
CDR3 protein: CASSPPNLPYEQYF

D gene: NA
clone size: few
J gene: TRBJ2-2
V gene: TRBV11-2
CDR3 DNA: TGTGCCAGCAGCTTAGTGTGGGGATACACCGGGGAGCTGTTTTTT
CDR3 protein: CASSLVWGYTGELFF

D gene: NA
clone size: many
J gene: TRBJ1-1
V gene: TRBV6-5
CDR3 DNA: TGTGCCAGCAGTTACAAGGTGCCACCCCCTAAAGCTTTCTTT
CDR3 protein: CASSYKVPPPKAFF

D gene: TRBD1
clone size: few
J gene: TRBJ2-7
V gene: TRBV7-9
CDR3 DNA: TGTGCCAGCAGCTTAGGACAGGGTTGGCAGTACTTC
CDR3 protein: CASSLGQGWQYF

D gene: TRBD2
clone size: few
J gene: TRBJ2-5
V gene: TRBV6-5
CDR3 DNA: TGTGCCAGCAGTTACTCCTCTAGCGGGGGGGCCGGGACCCAGTACTTC
CDR3 protein: CASSYSSSGGAGTQYF

D gene: NA
clone size: NA
J gene: TRBJ2-6
V gene: TRBV28
CDR3 DNA: TGTGCCAGTAGGACGGGGAGCTCTGGGGCCAACGTCCTGACTTTC
CDR3 protein: CASRTGSSGANVLTF

D gene: TRBD1
clone size: NA
J gene: TRBJ2-7
V gene: TRBV6-2/TRBV6-3
CDR3 DNA: TGTGCCAGCACCGAGGGACAGGTACCCTCCTACGAGCAGTACTTC
CDR3 protein: CASTEGQVPSYEQYF

D gene: NA
clone size: few
J gene: TRBJ1-1
V gene: TRBV10-1
CDR3 DNA: TGCGCCAGCAGTGGGGGGACGGCCGTGAACACTGAAGCTTTCTTT
CDR3 protein: CASSGGTAVNTEAFF

D gene: TRBD1
clone size: few
J gene: TRBJ2-5
V gene: TRBV5-5
CDR3 DNA: TGTGCCAGCAGCTTGGTGGGGACAGGGGGCGAGGAGACCCAGTACTTC
CDR3 protein: CASSLVGTGGEETQYF

D gene: NA
clone size: many
J gene: TRBJ1-1
V gene: TRBV6-1
CDR3 DNA: TGTGCCGCGAAGCGGGGGGCTGAAGCTTTCTTT
CDR3 protein: CAAKRGAEAFF

D gene: NA
clone size: NA
J gene: TRBJ1-2
V gene: TRBV6-2/TRBV6-3
CDR3 DNA: TGTGCCAGCATCAAAAAATCCCCGGGACTCTATCGATATGGCTACACCTTC
CDR3 protein: CASIKKSPGLYRYGYTF

D gene: NA
clone size: many
J gene: TRBJ2-7
V gene: TRBV10-3
CDR3 DNA: TGTGCCATCAGCGGCACTAGCCAGGGGCTTTACGAGCAGTACTTC
CDR3 protein: CAISGTSQGLYEQYF

D gene: NA
clone size: NA
J gene: TRBJ1-4
V gene: TRBV25-1
CDR3 DNA: TGTGCCAGCAGTGAATTTATTGGGGAGGGGGAAAAACTGTTTTTT
CDR3 protein: CASSEFIGEGEKLFF

D gene: NA
clone size: many
J gene: TRBJ2-7
V gene: TRBV20-1
CDR3 DNA: TGCAGTGCCGAAGGGCCATTCGGGCTTTACGAGCAGTACTTC
CDR3 protein: CSAEGPFGLYEQYF

D gene: NA
clone size: many
J gene: TRBJ2-1
V gene: TRBV18
CDR3 DNA: TGTGCCAGCTCACCCTCGGACATCTACAATGAGCAGTTCTTC
CDR3 protein: CASSPSDIYNEQFF

D gene: NA
clone size: many
J gene: TRBJ2-1
V gene: TRBV24-1
CDR3 DNA: TGTGCCACCAGTGATTTGCCGGGGAACTACAATGAGCAGTTCTTC
CDR3 protein: CATSDLPGNYNEQFF

D gene: NA
clone size: few
J gene: TRBJ1-3
V gene: TRBV6-1
CDR3 DNA: TGTGCCAGCAGCGAGACCGTCGGGGGCAACACCATATATTTT
CDR3 protein: CASSETVGGNTIYF

D gene: NA
clone size: NA
J gene: TRBJ2-3
V gene: TRBV7-6
CDR3 DNA: TGTGCCAGCAGCCCAGGAACTCAGATATTAACGCAGTATTTT
CDR3 protein: CASSPGTQILTQYF

D gene: TRBD1
clone size: many
J gene: TRBJ2-1
V gene: TRBV7-3
CDR3 DNA: TGTGCCAGCAGACTAACAGGGGGCGGGAGAGATGAGCAGTTCTTC
CDR3 protein: CASRLTGGGRDEQFF

D gene: NA
clone size: many
J gene: TRBJ2-3
V gene: TRBV5-1
CDR3 DNA: TGCGCCAGCAGCTTGGCGACCGGCACAGATACGCAGTATTTT
CDR3 protein: CASSLATGTDTQYF

D gene: TRBD1
clone size: few
J gene: TRBJ2-5
V gene: TRBV19
CDR3 DNA: TGTGCCAGCAAGCGTGAGACAGGGGCAGAGACCCAGTACTTC
CDR3 protein: CASKRETGAETQYF

D gene: TRBD1
clone size: NA
J gene: TRBJ1-5
V gene: TRBV6-1
CDR3 DNA: TGTGCCAGCAACGACGGGACAGGGGGACCTAGCAATCAGCCCCAGCATTTT
CDR3 protein: CASNDGTGGPSNQPQHF

D gene: TRBD2
clone size: many
J gene: TRBJ2-7
V gene: TRBV10-2
CDR3 DNA: TGCGCCAGCAGGATGACTAGCGGGAGTTCCTACGAGCAGTACTTC
CDR3 protein: CASRMTSGSSYEQYF

D gene: NA
clone size: NA
J gene: TRBJ2-3
V gene: TRBV27
CDR3 DNA: TGTGCCAGCAGTGGATCTAGCGTATCAAAGGGGGATACGCAGTATTTT
CDR3 protein: CASSGSSVSKGDTQYF